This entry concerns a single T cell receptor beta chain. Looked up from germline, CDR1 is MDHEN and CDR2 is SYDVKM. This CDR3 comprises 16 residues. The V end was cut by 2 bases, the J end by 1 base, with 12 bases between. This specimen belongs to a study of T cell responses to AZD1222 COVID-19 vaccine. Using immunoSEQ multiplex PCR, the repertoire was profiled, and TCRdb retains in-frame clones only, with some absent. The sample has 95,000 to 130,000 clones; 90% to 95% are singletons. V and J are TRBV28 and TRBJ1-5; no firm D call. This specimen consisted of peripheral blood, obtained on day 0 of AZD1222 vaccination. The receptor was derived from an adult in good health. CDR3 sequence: CASSLKIGWSNQPQHF. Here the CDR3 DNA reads TGTGCCAGCAGTTTAAAAATAGGTTGGAGCAATCAGCCCCAGCATTTT.